Shown below are 17 T cell receptor beta chains from a single sample sequenced in a study of blood T cell repertoires in COVID-19. The repertoire was sequenced with immunoSEQ multiplex PCR; TCRdb's copy has only in-frame clones and lacks some. Of about 290,000 clones in the sample, roughly 91% were seen once. Sequencing was done on a sample of peripheral blood. These TCRs come from a woman aged 25 to 39 with COVID-19, enrolled during active disease.

V usage is TRBV7-9 and J usage is TRBJ1-4, with 7 bases matching TRBD1. This CDR3 spans 14 amino acids. The germline CDR1 and CDR2 sequences are SEHNR and FQNEAQ (reference sequence). After removal of 5 bases from V and 5 bases from J, the junction contained 5 bases not matched to a gene. Here the CDR3 reads CASSRQGQNEKLFF. The DNA of the CDR3 is TGTGCCAGCAGCCGACAGGGACAGAATGAAAAACTGTTTTTT.

The chain couples TRBV6-6 to TRBJ2-3; TRBD1 is a possible D gene (6 bases). Trimming took off 5 bases at V and 2 bases at J, with 20 bases between the two ends. Germline lookup yields CDR1 MNHNY and CDR2 SVGAGI (reference sequence). The CDR3 has 17 residues. CDR3 coding DNA: TGTGCCAGCAGTCGCAGGGACAAATCTAAGCCCACAGATACGCAGTATTTT. Protein sequence: CASSRRDKSKPTDTQYF.

This chain joins TRBV1 and TRBJ1-5. TRBV1 is labeled a pseudogene. The CDR3 has 16 amino acids. CDR3 residues: CTSSQDGRHPNQPQHF. In DNA, the CDR3 is TGCACCAGCAGCCAAGATGGGAGACACCCTAATCAGCCCCAGCATTTT.

In nucleotides, the CDR3 is TGTGCCAGCAGTGAAGACAGGGGGCGCTTATATGGCTACACCTTC. It codes for CASSEDRGRLYGYTF. The chain employs TRBV6-1 and TRBJ1-2, with 9 bases matching TRBD1. The CDR3 extends over 15 amino acids. The junction had 5 bases not matched to a gene; V was cut back by 1 base and J by 5 bases. Germline CDR1 MNHNS, CDR2 SASEGT.

The chain joins TRBV5-1 to TRBJ1-1, with no clear D. This CDR3 spans 15 amino acids. V was shortened by 0 bases and J by 0 bases, with 9 bases between the two germline ends. Germline V gene lookup returns CDR1 SGHRS and CDR2 YFSETQ. The CDR3 protein is CASSLVESLNTEAFF. For the CDR3, the DNA is TGCGCCAGCAGCTTGGTGGAGAGCCTGAACACTGAAGCTTTCTTT.

CDR3: CASSPPQGGWTEAFF. The DNA of the CDR3 is TGTGCCAGCAGCCCCCCCCAAGGGGGATGGACTGAAGCTTTCTTT. V usage is TRBV7-9 and J usage is TRBJ1-1, with a possible D match to TRBD1 (6 bases). The CDR3 loop spans 15 amino acids. V lost 5 bases and J 5 bases, leaving 18 bases between the germline ends. CDR1 is SEHNR and CDR2 is FQNEAQ in the germline V gene (reference sequence).

The rearrangement joins TRBV6-5 to TRBJ2-3; TRBD1 might be the D (5 bases). CDR1 is MNHEY and CDR2 is SVGAGI in the germline V gene. The V and J ends lost 6 bases and 5 bases respectively, with 15 bases between them. CDR3 length equals 14 residues. The CDR3 bases are TGTGCCAGCAGGTTTGTTGGGGCTGAAGATACGCAGTATTTT. Encoded protein: CASRFVGAEDTQYF.

This clone appeared a single time. The rearrangement uses TRBV10-3 and TRBJ1-6, with D perhaps matching TRBD1 (6 bases). CDR1 is ENHRY, CDR2 SYGVKD, per germline. This CDR3 is built from 14 residues. V was pared by 8 bases and J by 6 bases, with 14 bases between. The CDR3 protein is CAIRRGGLNSPLHF. The CDR3 DNA sequence: TGTGCCATCCGTCGTGGGGGCCTTAATTCACCCCTCCACTTT.

J is TRBJ2-3 and V is TRBV11-3, with 8 bases fitting TRBD2. After removal of 5 bases from V and 4 bases from J, the junction contained 11 bases not matched to a gene. The germline V gene encodes CDR1 SGHNT and CDR2 YENEEA. CDR3 length: 16 residues. CDR3 sequence (DNA): TGTGCCAGCAGCCCCGGGGGGGCCGATTTCCCAGATACGCAGTATTTT. The encoded protein is CASSPGGADFPDTQYF.

The V gene is TRBV7-9, the J gene TRBJ2-5; 9 positions match TRBD1. Germline V gene lookup returns CDR1 SEHNR and CDR2 FQNEAQ (reference sequence). With V trimmed by 2 bases and J by 5 bases, 9 bases remained unmatched. The CDR3 contains 16 residues. The CDR3 here is CASSLIWDRVGETQYF. The DNA for the CDR3 is TGTGCCAGCAGCTTAATATGGGACAGGGTCGGGGAGACCCAGTACTTC.

Here the CDR3 reads CASSGNRGAQHF. For the CDR3, the DNA is TGTGCCAGCAGTGGGAACAGGGGAGCCCAGCATTTT. This chain links TRBV2 with TRBJ1-5; 7 nucleotides align to TRBD1. V lost 4 bases, J lost 11 bases, and 5 bases stayed unmatched. Per the germline V gene, CDR1 is SNHLY and CDR2 is FYNNEI. The CDR3 is 12 residues long.

This clone has just one count. This rearrangement joins TRBV19 to TRBJ1-2, with 9 bases matching TRBD1. With V trimmed by 7 bases and J by 5 bases, 8 bases remained unmatched. CDR1 is LNHDA, CDR2 SQIVND, per germline (reference sequence). The length of the CDR3 is 14 residues. The CDR3 DNA reads TGTGCCAGTAACGTGGGACAGGGAAGATATGGCTACACCTTC. Its translation is CASNVGQGRYGYTF. Supplemented by reference TRBV19 and TRBJ1-2, the full variable domain reads DGGITQSPKYLFRKEGQNVTLSCEQNLNHDAMYWYRQDPGQGLRLIYYSQIVNDFQKGDIAEGYSVSREKKESFPLTVTSAQKNPTAFYLCASNVGQGRYGYTFGSGTRLTVV.

This sequence joins TRBV25-1 and TRBJ2-7, with a weak D call TRBD1 (5 bases). The V end lost 5 bases, the J end lost 2 bases, and 13 bases lay between the germline ends. The CDR3 extends over 14 amino acids. Germline CDR1 is MGHDK and CDR2 is SYGVNS. The CDR3 nucleotides read TGTGCCAGCAGTCCACCTGGCAGGGCCTACGAGCAGTACTTC. It yields the protein CASSPPGRAYEQYF.

The gene calls are TRBV6-1 and TRBJ1-2, with D unresolved. Germline CDR1 is MNHNS and CDR2 is SASEGT. Trimming removed 0 bases at V and 8 bases at J, with 13 bases between. CDR3 length equals 14 residues. This chain's CDR3 is CASSEARGVDGYTF. CDR3 DNA: TGTGCCAGCAGTGAAGCGCGGGGAGTGGACGGCTACACCTTC.

The CDR3 DNA is TGTGCCAGCAGTCCCTCCACTAGCGGGGGTTACAATGAGCAGTTCTTC. Translating it yields CASSPSTSGGYNEQFF. This chain links TRBV27 with TRBJ2-1, with 11 nucleotides matching TRBD2. The V segment lost 5 bases and the J segment 4 bases; nucleotides outside the gene matches: 7. The CDR3 covers 16 residues. Germline CDR1 reads MNHEY; CDR2 reads SMNVEV (reference sequence).

The chain is built from TRBV9 and TRBJ1-4, with 9 bases identical to TRBD1. In germline, CDR1 is SGDLS, CDR2 YYNGEE. The CDR3 spans 16 residues. After removal of 3 bases from V and 4 bases from J, the junction contained 7 bases not matched to a gene. This chain's CDR3 is CASSAAPGQGNEKLFF. The CDR3 region has the DNA TGTGCCAGCAGCGCCGCCCCGGGACAGGGTAATGAAAAACTGTTTTTT.

This clone appeared a few times. The chain links TRBV9 to TRBJ2-1; 10 nucleotides line up with TRBD2. The V segment lost 0 bases and the J segment 4 bases; nucleotides outside the gene matches: 4. Germline lookup yields CDR1 SGDLS and CDR2 YYNGEE. The CDR3 extends over 16 amino acids. The chain's CDR3 is CASSVVASGGYNEQFF. CDR3 DNA: TGTGCCAGCAGCGTAGTAGCTAGCGGGGGTTACAATGAGCAGTTCTTC.